This entry lists 11 T cell receptor beta chains sequenced from one sample in a study of T-cell reconstitution after alpha-beta-depleted transplantation in children. Unique molecular identifiers were used to barcode this TCRbeta library. MiXCR, run by TCRdb on the PCR reads, gives a single entry per CDR3 protein. The data show 240,000 or so distinct CDR3 sequences, with about 12% seen just once and approximately 2.4% held by the top ten. This specimen was PBMCs from the stem cell graft donor, taken from the stem cell graft. Receptor source: a human donor who donated a stem cell graft to a child with acute lymphoblastic leukemia.

With respect to this clonotype: A much larger clone lies a single base off, so this may be a read error. This sequence joins TRBV7-2 and TRBJ2-3; either TRBD1 or TRBD2 may fit D (5 bases each). CDR3 length equals 13 residues. Trimming left V 1 base short and J 6 bases short, with 8 bases between. The V gene's germline CDR1 is SGHTA and CDR2 FQGNSA. The CDR3 loop is CASSLVWGDTQYF. The CDR3 DNA follows: TGTGCCAGCAGCTTAGTGTGGGGGGATACGCAGTATTTT.

This clonotype appeared many times. V gene TRBV28 combines with J gene TRBJ2-3, with D perhaps assigned TRBD1 or TRBD2 (5 bases each). The CDR3 spans 16 residues. Germline V lookup: CDR1 MDHEN, CDR2 SYDVKM. Trimming pared 7 bases from V and 3 bases from J, leaving 20 bases between. CDR3 coding DNA: TGTGCCAGCATCCCGGCCGGGGCCCGAGAGACAGATACGCAGTATTTT. This codes for CASIPAGARETDTQYF.

This clonotype was counted at least ten times. This chain links TRBV9 with TRBJ1-6; no reliable D call. The CDR3 runs 14 residues. With 6 bases removed from V and 9 bases from J, the gap between germline ends came to 16 bases. Germline values: CDR1 SGDLS, CDR2 YYNGEE. The DNA for the CDR3 is TGTGCCAGCACCCGTAATCGAGGCAGTTCACCCCTCCACTTT. Translating it yields CASTRNRGSSPLHF.

This clonotype was seen more than once but under ten times. The genes are TRBV12-3 or TRBV12-4 and TRBJ1-6; tentative D call: TRBD1 (5 bases). This CDR3 contains 14 residues. V lost 3 bases and J 6 bases, leaving 9 bases between the germline ends. The CDR3 DNA follows: TGTGCCAGCAGTTTTATGACAGTTAATTCACCCCTCCACTTT. Translation: CASSFMTVNSPLHF.

There are many counts of this clonotype. The chain is built from TRBV10-3 and TRBJ2-7; TRBD2 might be the D (6 bases). Trimming left V 7 bases short and J 6 bases short, with 13 bases between. Germline CDR1 and CDR2: ENHRY and SYGVKD. The CDR3 is made up of 12 amino acids. Here the CDR3 DNA reads TGTGCCATCAAAGGTGGAGGGGCCGAGCAGTACTTC. Encoded protein: CAIKGGGAEQYF.

This chain joins TRBV18 and TRBJ2-1, with D perhaps TRBD1 or TRBD2 (5 bases each). The germline V gene encodes CDR1 KGHSH and CDR2 LQKENI. This CDR3 is built from 16 residues. V was clipped by 5 bases and J by 5 bases, with 19 bases between them. This chain's CDR3 is CASSTWDRGSNNEQFF. CDR3 nucleotides: TGTGCCAGCTCAACCTGGGACCGGGGAAGCAACAATGAGCAGTTCTTC.

This clonotype was detected a few times. CDR3 in DNA: TGTGCCAGCAGTACGGGCCTCGCGGAGGAAAAACTGTTTTTT. It translates to CASSTGLAEEKLFF. The gene calls are TRBV7-6 and TRBJ1-4; no clear D gene. Germline V lookup: CDR1 SGHVS, CDR2 FNYEAQ. The CDR3 has 14 amino acids. Trimming took 6 bases from V and 8 from J, leaving 16 bases between them.

This clonotype was found many times. The chain combines TRBV27 with TRBJ2-1; 9 nucleotides match TRBD1. This CDR3 is built from 15 residues. The germline gives CDR1 MNHEY, CDR2 SMNVEV (reference sequence). The V segment lost 6 bases and the J segment 6 bases; nucleotides outside the gene matches: 9. The CDR3 loop is CASSLAGTGTNEQFF. The DNA of the CDR3 is TGTGCCAGCAGCCTCGCCGGGACAGGGACCAATGAGCAGTTCTTC.

This clonotype was seen many times. The chain links TRBV7-9 to TRBJ2-5; tentatively, D is TRBD2 (5 bases). CDR1 SEHNR and CDR2 FQNEAQ come from the germline V gene (reference sequence). The germline V and J ends were trimmed by 5 bases and 5 bases, with 9 bases remaining between them. This CDR3 contains 12 residues. The CDR3 region is CASSELGETQYF. The CDR3, as DNA: TGTGCCAGCAGCGAACTAGGGGAGACCCAGTACTTC.

This clonotype was observed at least ten times. The chain uses TRBV5-1 and TRBJ1-5; TRBD1 is a possible D gene (5 bases). CDR1 and CDR2 from the germline V gene are SGHRS and YFSETQ. Trimming stripped 0 bases from V and 7 bases from J, with 17 bases between. The length of the CDR3 is 16 residues. CDR3 sequence: CASSLGVGARNQPQHF. Here the CDR3 DNA reads TGCGCCAGCAGCTTGGGGGTAGGGGCGCGGAACCAGCCCCAGCATTTT.

This clonotype was observed at least ten times. This rearrangement joins TRBV28 to TRBJ2-1; possibly TRBD2 for D (6 bases). The V gene's germline CDR1 is MDHEN and CDR2 SYDVKM. V lost 6 bases, J lost 6 bases, and 21 bases lay in between. This CDR3 region has 16 residues. The CDR3 loop reads CASSSPTGRGGNEQFF. CDR3 nucleotide sequence: TGTGCCAGCAGCTCCCCTACCGGGAGAGGTGGCAATGAGCAGTTCTTC.